This T cell receptor beta chain was found in a study of T cell changes during pregnancy in multiple sclerosis. Sequencing used immunoSEQ multiplex PCR; TCRdb keeps in-frame clones, though not all of them. The profile shows about 72,000 clones, around 91% of them singletons. CDR1 is GTSNPN and CDR2 is SVGIG in the germline V gene (reference sequence). The CDR3 sequence is 10 residues long. V was clipped by 5 bases and J by 2 bases, with 4 bases between them. This specimen was peripheral blood, taken in the third trimester of pregnancy. The chain employs TRBV30 and TRBJ2-7; D gene unclear. The sequence came from a female donor in good health, enrolled as a control in a pregnancy study. Here the CDR3 DNA reads TGTGCCTGGGGCCCCTACGAGCAGTACTTC. Encoded protein: CAWGPYEQYF.